Listed below are T cell receptor beta chains from one sample, sequenced in a study of shared clonotypes between healthy human individuals. TCRdb keeps only in-frame clones here, not all; method: immunoSEQ multiplex PCR. The table has around 2.5 million clones, over 85% seen once; the top ten hold approximately 0.35%. Sample: naive CD4+ T cells from PBMCs. These receptors originate from a man aged 18 to 35 in good health. Some clones in this sample may be carry-over from other donors' samples. The CDR3 runs from the conserved cysteine through the conserved F or W. The D gene is left open where the match is weak. Size values are once, few and many counts, or a class for expanded clones, and some rows have none.

d_gene: .
v_gene: TRBV2
abundance: .
j_gene: TRBJ2-2
CDR3nt: TGTGCCAGCAGAATCCAGGCGGTTGGGGAGCTGTTTTTT
CDR3aa: CASRIQAVGELFF

d_gene: .
v_gene: TRBV7-8
abundance: .
j_gene: TRBJ1-2
CDR3nt: TGTGCCAGCAGCCCGTCACGGGGAGCTAACTATGGCTACACCTTC
CDR3aa: CASSPSRGANYGYTF

d_gene: .
v_gene: TRBV9
abundance: .
j_gene: TRBJ1-3
CDR3nt: TGTGCCAGCAGCGTAGGCACGGGCCAGGGAGGAAACACCATATATTTT
CDR3aa: CASSVGTGQGGNTIYF

d_gene: .
v_gene: TRBV2
abundance: .
j_gene: TRBJ1-1
CDR3nt: TGTGCCAGCAGTGAAATAATGGGGTACACTGAAGCTTTCTTT
CDR3aa: CASSEIMGYTEAFF

d_gene: TRBD1
v_gene: TRBV2
abundance: .
j_gene: TRBJ1-2
CDR3nt: TGTGCCAGCAGCGACCGGGACAGGGGGTTCTATGGCTACACCTTC
CDR3aa: CASSDRDRGFYGYTF

d_gene: .
v_gene: TRBV6-5
abundance: .
j_gene: TRBJ2-5
CDR3nt: TGTGCCAGCAGAGAAGGGTTTAGAGAGACCCAGTACTTC
CDR3aa: CASREGFRETQYF

d_gene: .
v_gene: TRBV2
abundance: .
j_gene: TRBJ2-7
CDR3nt: TGTGCCAGCAACGGGGGCGCCGAGCAGTACTTC
CDR3aa: CASNGGAEQYF

d_gene: .
v_gene: TRBV5-1
abundance: .
j_gene: TRBJ2-7
CDR3nt: TGCGCCAGCAGCTTGGAGGGCCTTGCCTACGAGCAGTACTTC
CDR3aa: CASSLEGLAYEQYF

d_gene: .
v_gene: TRBV7-2
abundance: .
j_gene: TRBJ1-3
CDR3nt: TGTGCCAGCAGCTTAGGGTCGGGACAAGGAAACACCATATATTTT
CDR3aa: CASSLGSGQGNTIYF

d_gene: .
v_gene: TRBV7-8
abundance: once
j_gene: TRBJ2-7
CDR3nt: TGTGCCAGCAGCTTAGCTGAGACCGCCACCCGGCAGTACTTC
CDR3aa: CASSLAETATRQYF

d_gene: .
v_gene: TRBV7-9
abundance: once
j_gene: TRBJ1-3
CDR3nt: TGTGCCAGCAGCTTGGGCAGGGGTGGAAACACCATATATTTT
CDR3aa: CASSLGRGGNTIYF

d_gene: .
v_gene: TRBV12-5
abundance: .
j_gene: TRBJ1-1
CDR3nt: TGTGCTAGTGGTTTAACCTCGGGCACTGAAGCTTTCTTT
CDR3aa: CASGLTSGTEAFF

d_gene: TRBD1
v_gene: TRBV11-1
abundance: once
j_gene: TRBJ2-3
CDR3nt: TGTGCCAGCCCGAGGGGGACAGGGCGGGATACGCAGTATTTT
CDR3aa: CASPRGTGRDTQYF

d_gene: .
v_gene: TRBV19
abundance: .
j_gene: TRBJ2-3
CDR3nt: TGTGCCAGTCACCGGGGGAAGGGAGATACGCAGTATTTT
CDR3aa: CASHRGKGDTQYF

d_gene: .
v_gene: TRBV28
abundance: .
j_gene: TRBJ1-5
CDR3nt: TGTGCCAGCAGTTTACGGGACTTCAATCAGCCCCAGCATTTT
CDR3aa: CASSLRDFNQPQHF

d_gene: .
v_gene: TRBV18
abundance: .
j_gene: TRBJ2-3
CDR3nt: TGTGCCAGCTCCCCAGGGGGCACAGATACGCAGTATTTT
CDR3aa: CASSPGGTDTQYF

d_gene: TRBD2
v_gene: TRBV28
abundance: .
j_gene: TRBJ2-1
CDR3nt: TGTGCCAGCAGGGGAGGGTGGAAGCAGTTCTTC
CDR3aa: CASRGGWKQFF

d_gene: .
v_gene: TRBV30
abundance: .
j_gene: TRBJ1-3
CDR3nt: TGTGCCTGGATCCCCTTACTGGCCTCTGGAAACACCATATATTTT
CDR3aa: CAWIPLLASGNTIYF

d_gene: .
v_gene: TRBV29-1
abundance: .
j_gene: TRBJ1-5
CDR3nt: TGCAGGGACCCCGGACAAGAGGATCAGCCCCAGCATTTT
CDR3aa: CRDPGQEDQPQHF

d_gene: TRBD2
v_gene: TRBV25-1
abundance: .
j_gene: TRBJ2-3
CDR3nt: TGTGCCAGCAGTGAATTTAGCGGGAGAGGCACAGATACGCAGTATTTT
CDR3aa: CASSEFSGRGTDTQYF

d_gene: .
v_gene: TRBV11-2
abundance: once
j_gene: TRBJ2-3
CDR3nt: TGTGCTGGAGGGCCTAGCGGCACAGATACGCAGTATTTT
CDR3aa: CAGGPSGTDTQYF

d_gene: TRBD1
v_gene: TRBV30
abundance: .
j_gene: TRBJ1-1
CDR3nt: TGTGCCTGGTATTCAGACAGGGCGCGTACTGAAGCTTTCTTT
CDR3aa: CAWYSDRARTEAFF

d_gene: TRBD2
v_gene: TRBV6-5
abundance: .
j_gene: TRBJ2-2
CDR3nt: TGTGCCAGCAGTTACTATAGCGGGAGAGGTACCGGGGAGCTGTTTTTT
CDR3aa: CASSYYSGRGTGELFF

d_gene: .
v_gene: TRBV28
abundance: .
j_gene: TRBJ2-7
CDR3nt: TGTGCCAGCAGTTTATCACAGGGCTTTCTCTACGAGCAGTACTTC
CDR3aa: CASSLSQGFLYEQYF

d_gene: .
v_gene: TRBV5-1
abundance: .
j_gene: TRBJ1-2
CDR3nt: TGCGCCAGCAGCTTGGCCGACAGGAGACAGACTAACTATGGCTACACCTTC
CDR3aa: CASSLADRRQTNYGYTF

d_gene: .
v_gene: TRBV5-8
abundance: .
j_gene: TRBJ1-4
CDR3nt: TGTGCCAGCAGCTTGGCCTTCCTATACGGAGGAAGTGAAAAACTGTTTTTT
CDR3aa: CASSLAFLYGGSEKLFF

d_gene: .
v_gene: TRBV6-1
abundance: .
j_gene: TRBJ1-1
CDR3nt: TGTGCCAGCTTCGCGGGAGGGGATTCTGAAGCTTTCTTT
CDR3aa: CASFAGGDSEAFF

d_gene: .
v_gene: TRBV7-4
abundance: .
j_gene: TRBJ2-7
CDR3nt: TGTGCCAGCAGCTTATATAGTTTAGAGCAGTACTTC
CDR3aa: CASSLYSLEQYF

d_gene: .
v_gene: TRBV10-2
abundance: .
j_gene: TRBJ1-2
CDR3nt: TGCGCCAGCAGTGATCAGGGCTATGGCTACACCTTC
CDR3aa: CASSDQGYGYTF

d_gene: TRBD2
v_gene: TRBV5-5
abundance: .
j_gene: TRBJ2-1
CDR3nt: TGTGCCAGCAGCCAAAGGACTAGCGGGAGCGTCAATGAGCAGTTCTTC
CDR3aa: CASSQRTSGSVNEQFF

d_gene: .
v_gene: TRBV5-1
abundance: .
j_gene: TRBJ2-3
CDR3nt: TGCGCCAGCACCCCCCGACCTAGCTATCCAAACTCAGATACGCAGTATTTT
CDR3aa: CASTPRPSYPNSDTQYF